The 19 T cell receptor beta chains reported below all come from one sample, sequenced in a study of spatial heterogeneity in lung cancer. Broader study findings: For expanded intratumoral alpha and beta TCRs, counts tracked tumor mutation counts.

TCRdb analysed the 5' RACE reads with MiXCR anew, one entry per CDR3 protein. Of a few hundred distinct CDR3 sequences in the sample, roughly 20% were seen once. As for time point: sample taken at primary tumor resection. No antigen has been identified for these receptors. This specimen consisted of lung tumor tissue, obtained at surgery. All receptors come from a male donor with early-stage non-small cell lung cancer.

There are a few counts of this clonotype. Being off target in a library aimed at alpha chains, this beta chain has a size of little meaning. CDR3 nucleotides: TGTGCCAGCAGGGGCCCCGGGGACGAGCAGTACTTC. Its protein product is CASRGPGDEQYF. V and J are TRBV28 and TRBJ2-7; D is perhaps TRBD2 (5 bases). The CDR3 extends over 12 amino acids. Germline loops: CDR1 MDHEN, CDR2 SYDVKM. V lost 6 bases and J lost 5, with 11 bases in between.

This clonotype was recorded a few times. Little can be read into the size of this beta chain, an off-target read in a library designed for alpha chains. This rearrangement joins TRBV28 to TRBJ1-2, with D tentatively TRBD1 (5 bases). Trimming took off 7 bases at V and 8 bases at J, with 11 bases between the two ends. The CDR3 extends over 11 amino acids. CDR1 and CDR2 (germline): MDHEN, SYDVKM. CDR3 sequence reads: CASTLRGGYTF. CDR3 in DNA: TGTGCCAGCACTCTTCGGGGCGGCTACACCTTC.

A remark on this clonotype: In a library made to pick up alpha chains, this beta chain is a stray read with a size that means little. The chain uses TRBV4-1 and TRBJ2-3; D is possibly TRBD1 or TRBD2 (5 bases each). This CDR3 has 14 residues. Looked up from germline, CDR1 is MGHRA and CDR2 is YSYEKL. V was pared by 6 bases and J by 1 base, with 11 bases between. CDR3 residues: CASRRDLGTDTQYF. CDR3 sequence (DNA): TGCGCCAGCAGACGGGACCTTGGCACAGATACGCAGTATTTT.

This clonotype occurred a few times. This beta chain came through as a stray read in a library set up for alpha chains, and its size says little. V and J are TRBV7-9 and TRBJ2-1; D perhaps matches TRBD2 (5 bases). The germline V gene encodes CDR1 SEHNR and CDR2 FQNEAQ (reference sequence). The CDR3 is 12 amino acids. V was pared by 5 bases and J by 5 bases, with 7 bases between. The CDR3 is CASSTGNNEQFF. CDR3 nucleotide sequence: TGTGCCAGCAGCACGGGGAACAATGAGCAGTTCTTC.

Concerning this clonotype: Within a library made for alpha chains, this beta chain is off target, and its count is uninformative. The rearrangement uses TRBV20-1 and TRBJ2-7, with 9 bases matching TRBD1. The V gene's germline CDR1 is DFQATT and CDR2 SNEGSKA (reference sequence). There are 14 residues in the CDR3. The CDR3 loop reads CSGGGGTGLNEQYF. As DNA, the CDR3 is TGCAGCGGTGGAGGGGGGACAGGGTTGAATGAGCAGTACTTC.

About this clonotype itself: Little can be read into the size of this beta chain, an off-target read in a library designed for alpha chains. The chain carries TRBV7-9 and TRBJ2-3; D is undetermined. The CDR3 covers 14 residues. CDR1 and CDR2 (germline): SEHNR, FQNEAQ (reference sequence). Trimming removed 1 base from V and 0 bases from J, with 5 bases in between. The CDR3 loop reads CASSLGDSTDTQYF. The DNA for the CDR3 is TGTGCCAGCAGCTTAGGTGACAGCACAGATACGCAGTATTTT.

In its sample, this clonotype is large. Little can be read into the size of this beta chain, an off-target read in a library designed for alpha chains. The gene calls are TRBV30 and TRBJ2-3; D ambiguous. CDR1 GTSNPN and CDR2 SVGIG come from the germline V gene (reference sequence). V gave up 0 bases and J gave up 6 bases, with 7 bases separating them. This CDR3 region has 12 residues. This CDR3 reads CAWSVNTDTQYF. The DNA for the CDR3 is TGTGCCTGGAGTGTCAACACGGATACGCAGTATTTT.

By its share, this clonotype is large. This beta chain is an off-target read within a library intended for alpha chains, so its frequency means little. The chain links TRBV13 to TRBJ2-1; a weak D match, TRBD2 (6 bases). From germline, CDR1 is PRHDT and CDR2 FYEKMQ (reference sequence). The CDR3 runs to 14 residues. V was clipped by 5 bases and J by 5 bases, with 13 bases between them. The CDR3 DNA reads TGTGCCAGCAGCCAGGGACGCGGGGACAATGAGCAGTTCTTC. This codes for CASSQGRGDNEQFF. Based on the CDR3 plus reference TRBV13 and TRBJ2-1, the full variable domain is AAGVIQSPRHLIKEKRETATLKCYPIPRHDTVYWYQQGPGQDPQFLISFYEKMQSDKGSIPDRFSAQQFSDYHSELNMSSLELGDSALYFCASSQGRGDNEQFFGPGTRLTVL.

This clonotype is deemed hyperexpanded. This beta chain is an unintended read in a library built for alpha chains; its size means little. V usage is TRBV7-9 and J usage is TRBJ2-1; D gene uncertain. The CDR3 runs to 13 residues. The germline gives CDR1 SEHNR, CDR2 FQNEAQ (reference sequence). Trimming shortened V by 5 bases and J by 4 bases, and 9 bases separated the two germline ends. The CDR3 nucleotides are TGTGCCAGCAGCCCATCAACGTACAATGAGCAGTTCTTC. This codes for CASSPSTYNEQFF. Full variable domain (rest looked up from reference TRBV7-9 and TRBJ2-1): DTGVSQNPRHKITKRGQNVTFRCDPISEHNRLYWYRQTLGQGPEFLTYFQNEAQLEKSRLLSDRFSAERPKGSFSTLEIQRTEQGDSAMYLCASSPSTYNEQFFGPGTRLTVL.

This clonotype is large by share. This beta chain appears as a stray read in a library generated for alpha chains; its size is not informative. This sequence joins TRBV29-1 and TRBJ2-1; 10 bases are a match to TRBD2. This CDR3 is 14 amino acids long. The V segment lost 6 bases and the J segment 4 bases; nucleotides outside the gene matches: 6. Germline-derived CDR1 and CDR2 are SQVTM and ANQGSEA. This CDR3 reads CSVSGTSVYNEQFF. The DNA for the CDR3 is TGCAGCGTGTCCGGGACTAGCGTTTACAATGAGCAGTTCTTC.

As to this clonotype: This beta chain is an off-target read within a library intended for alpha chains, so its frequency means little. This chain uses TRBV28 with TRBJ2-2; D is uncertain. CDR1 and CDR2 from the germline V gene are MDHEN and SYDVKM. The CDR3 loop spans 12 amino acids. The V and J ends lost 3 bases and 5 bases respectively, with 4 bases between them. For the CDR3, the DNA is TGTGCCAGCAGTTTCGGTACCGGGGAGCTGTTTTTT. Translating gives CASSFGTGELFF.

This clonotype is termed large. Found in a library prepared for alpha chains, this beta chain is an off-target read, and its abundance has little meaning. The chain joins TRBV18 to TRBJ2-1; 7 bases agree with TRBD1. J lost 4 bases, V lost 5 bases, and 5 bases had no gene match. Germline-derived CDR1 and CDR2 are KGHSH and LQKENI. The CDR3 loop spans 14 amino acids. In DNA, the CDR3 is TGTGCCAGCTCAGAGACAGGGTATTACAATGAGCAGTTCTTC. Amino acid sequence: CASSETGYYNEQFF.

This clonotype is deemed large. This beta chain is an unintended read in a library built for alpha chains; its size means little. J is TRBJ2-2 and V is TRBV6-2 or TRBV6-3, with D unresolved. Per germline, CDR1 MNHEY and CDR2 SVGEGT. Trimming pared 8 bases from V and 3 bases from J, leaving 10 bases between. The CDR3 contains 13 residues. The CDR3 here is CASGRLDTGELFF. The CDR3 coding sequence is TGTGCCAGCGGCAGACTGGACACCGGGGAGCTGTTTTTT.

This clonotype ranks as large (0.1 to 1%). A library made for alpha chains picked up this beta chain off target, so its size means little. The rearrangement links TRBV6-5 to TRBJ2-7; D ambiguous. Germline V gene data show CDR1 as MNHEY and CDR2 as SVGAGI. V was trimmed by 4 bases and J by 6 bases, leaving 10 bases between them. The CDR3 extends over 12 amino acids. CDR3 nucleotide sequence: TGTGCCAGCAGTTTCCCCCCAGGCGAGCAGTACTTC. This encodes CASSFPPGEQYF.

In regard to this clonotype: Given the absence of the conserved phenylalanine or tryptophan at the CDR3 end, a read error is likely. With the library built for alpha chains, this beta chain is off target and its frequency is not meaningful. CDR3 amino acids: CASSYSGQGKDYEQYI. In DNA, the CDR3 is TGTGCCAGCAGTTACTCGGGACAGGGGAAGGACTACGAGCAGTACATC. The chain is built from TRBV6-2 or TRBV6-3 and TRBJ2-7; TRBD1 agrees at 10 bases. The V gene end was trimmed by 0 bases and the J gene end by 3 bases; junction bases not matched to a gene: 5. Germline V gene data show CDR1 as MNHEY and CDR2 as SVGEGT. The CDR3 is 16 residues long.

About this clonotype: The size of this beta chain means little, since it is a stray read in a library made for alpha chains. This chain uses TRBV5-1 with TRBJ2-7; 9 bases are a match to TRBD1. Losses at the gene ends were 4 bases for V and 5 bases for J; bases not matched to a gene: 7. The CDR3 spans 14 residues. CDR1 is SGHRS and CDR2 is YFSETQ in the germline V gene. The CDR3, as DNA: TGCGCCAGCAGCCACGGGACAGGGCAGGACGAGCAGTACTTC. Its protein is CASSHGTGQDEQYF.

Relative to its sample, this clonotype is large. This beta chain came through as a stray read in a library set up for alpha chains, and its size says little. The genes are TRBV5-1 and TRBJ2-7; 11 bases map to TRBD2. Trimming cost V 4 bases and J 7 bases; bases outside gene matches: 7. CDR1 is SGHRS and CDR2 is YFSETQ in the germline V gene. The CDR3 is 14 amino acids. CDR3 in amino acids: CASSALAGVEEQYF. The CDR3 DNA reads as TGCGCCAGCAGCGCACTAGCGGGAGTGGAAGAGCAGTACTTC.

This clonotype has more than one count but fewer than ten. Because this beta chain is a stray read in a library intended to capture alpha chains, its abundance should not be given much weight. V usage is TRBV11-2 and J usage is TRBJ2-7, with 7 nucleotides matching TRBD1. CDR1 is SGHAT, CDR2 FQNNGV, per germline. This CDR3 is 14 amino acids long. Trimming took 5 bases from V and 3 from J; bases not matched to a gene: 7. For the CDR3, the DNA is TGTGCCAGCAGCGACCAGACAGGGCTCTACGAGCAGTACTTC. Translated: CASSDQTGLYEQYF.

With respect to this clonotype: For a library built for alpha chains, this beta chain is a stray read; little rests on its size. V usage is TRBV19 and J usage is TRBJ2-1; no reliable D call. The CDR3 runs 12 residues. Trimming removed 3 bases at V and 9 bases at J, with 9 bases between. The germline CDR1 and CDR2 sequences are LNHDA and SQIVND (reference sequence). In nucleotides, the CDR3 is TGTGCCAGTAGTATGGCCTCCTCTGAGCAGTTCTTC. It codes for CASSMASSEQFF.